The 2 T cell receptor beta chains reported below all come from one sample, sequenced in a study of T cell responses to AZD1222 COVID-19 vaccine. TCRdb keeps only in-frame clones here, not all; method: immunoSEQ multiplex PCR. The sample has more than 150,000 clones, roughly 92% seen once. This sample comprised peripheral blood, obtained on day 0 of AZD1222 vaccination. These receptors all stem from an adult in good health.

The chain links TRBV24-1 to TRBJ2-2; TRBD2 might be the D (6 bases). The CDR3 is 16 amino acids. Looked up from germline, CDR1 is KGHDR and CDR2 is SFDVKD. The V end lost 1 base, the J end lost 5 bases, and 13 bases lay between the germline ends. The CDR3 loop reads CATSDLGGRGTGELFF. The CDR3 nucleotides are TGTGCCACCAGTGATTTAGGAGGGCGTGGGACCGGGGAGCTGTTTTTT.

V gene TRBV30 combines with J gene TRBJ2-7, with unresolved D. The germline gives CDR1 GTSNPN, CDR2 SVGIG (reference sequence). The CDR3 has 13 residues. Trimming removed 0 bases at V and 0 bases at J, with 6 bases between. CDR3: CAWSVGSSYEQYF. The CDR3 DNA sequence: TGTGCCTGGAGTGTGGGCAGCTCCTACGAGCAGTACTTC.